This is a list of T cell receptor beta chains from one sample in a study of CD8 T cells in ankylosing spondylitis. In TCRdb, the 5' RACE reads were re-called with MiXCR into one record per CDR3 protein. The profile shows fewer than 500,000 distinct CDR3 sequences, around 20% of them singletons. The sequencing sample was made of blood, either unsorted or a sorted T cell fraction (not recorded which). Source of these receptors: a male donor with ankylosing spondylitis. CDR3s include the opening cysteine and the closing phenylalanine or tryptophan. A D gene is named only where the DNA matches it firmly. Clone size is given for some rows only: seen once, a few or many times, or a class if the clone is expanded.

>-|-|TRBJ2-7|TRBV6-6
TGTGCCAGCAGTATCCGCCTTGAAGACGAGCAGTACTTC
CASSIRLEDEQYF
>TRBD1|few|TRBJ2-2|TRBV20-1
TGCAGTGCCCCGACAGGGCGTTACTTCGCGAACACCGGGGAGCTGTTTTTT
CSAPTGRYFANTGELFF
>TRBD1|-|TRBJ2-7|TRBV5-1
TGCGCCAGCAGCTTAAGACAGGGTGGCGGGTACGAGCAGTACTTC
CASSLRQGGGYEQYF
>TRBD1|-|TRBJ1-5|TRBV5-1
TGCGCCAGCAGCTTGGACGGGGACAGGGCGAGTCAGCCCCAGCATTTT
CASSLDGDRASQPQHF
>-|-|TRBJ2-5|TRBV5-1
TGCGCCAGCAGCTTGGACATCCAAGAGACCCAGTACTTC
CASSLDIQETQYF
>TRBD1|many|TRBJ2-3|TRBV5-1
TGCGCCAGCAGCAGAGATGGACAGGGTAGGGCAGATACGCAGTATTTT
CASSRDGQGRADTQYF
>TRBD1|-|TRBJ2-3|TRBV20-1
TGCAGTGCTAGTAGTCAGGGGGCGATATCTAGCACAGATACGCAGTATTTT
CSASSQGAISSTDTQYF
>TRBD1|-|TRBJ1-1|TRBV7-2
TGTGCCAGCAGCGCCACCCCCGGGACAGTAAACACTGAAGCTTTCTTT
CASSATPGTVNTEAFF
>-|many|TRBJ2-7|TRBV28
TGTGCCAGCAGTTCAGCTGCAACAGGAGGCTACGAGCAGTACTTC
CASSSAATGGYEQYF
>-|-|TRBJ2-1|TRBV6-1
TGTGCCAGCAGTGAAGCGACCAATGAGCAGTTCTTC
CASSEATNEQFF
>-|few|TRBJ1-4|TRBV19
TGTGCCAGTAGTATTAGGGTCGCTGGAGAAAAACTGTTTTTT
CASSIRVAGEKLFF
>-|few|TRBJ1-5|TRBV7-2
TGTGCCAGCAGCTCTGGTCTCCCTTCTCAGCCCCAGCATTTT
CASSSGLPSQPQHF
>-|-|TRBJ2-1|TRBV4-2
TGTGCCAGCAGCCGAGCCCGAAAGGGAGGATACTACAATGAGCAGTTCTTC
CASSRARKGGYYNEQFF
>-|-|TRBJ2-7|TRBV4-2
TGTGCCAGCAGCCCGCTCCGTGGGGGGCGTAACGAGCTGTACTTC
CASSPLRGGRNELYF
>-|-|TRBJ2-7|TRBV7-9
TGTGCCAGCAGCAAAGAGAGCTACGAGCAGTACTTC
CASSKESYEQYF
>TRBD1|few|TRBJ2-1|TRBV20-1
TGCAGTGCCTGGGGCAGGGGGCCCGGCAATGAGCAGTTCTTC
CSAWGRGPGNEQFF
>-|few|TRBJ2-7|TRBV28
TGTGCCAGCACGTTGCGGACGGGGACCTACGAGCAGTACTTC
CASTLRTGTYEQYF
>TRBD1|-|TRBJ2-7|TRBV20-1
TGCAGTGCGCCGCGGACAGGGGCTGACGAGCAGTACTTC
CSAPRTGADEQYF
>TRBD1|-|TRBJ2-2|TRBV5-1
TGCGCCACCTCACGCGGGACAGGGAGGACCGGGGAGCTGTTTTTT
CATSRGTGRTGELFF
>TRBD2|-|TRBJ2-3|TRBV20-1
TGCAGTGCTAGAGTTGGACCGGGACTAGCGACGGATACGCAGTATTTT
CSARVGPGLATDTQYF
>TRBD1|-|TRBJ2-2|TRBV5-1
TGCGCCAGCAGCTTAATACCGGGACAGGTTACCGGGGAGCTGTTTTTT
CASSLIPGQVTGELFF
>TRBD1|-|TRBJ2-2|TRBV5-1
TGCGCCAGCAGCCGGACAGGGCCCGGGGAGCTGTTTTTT
CASSRTGPGELFF